The clone carrying this T cell receptor beta chain was seen only once. Its antigen is not known. The CDR3 totals 14 residues. V was shortened by 0 bases and J by 5 bases, with 6 bases between the two germline ends. The germline CDR1 and CDR2 sequences are SGHRS and YFSETQ. This entry is derived from a study of cytomegalovirus exposure and HLA in healthy donors. Both 60 Vbeta primers and 13 Jbeta primers went into the PCR. Sequencing used immunoSEQ multiplex PCR; TCRdb keeps in-frame clones, though not all of them. This table holds 280,000 or so clones, about 90% found once. Study-level results: High sensitivity and specificity were reportedly achieved when the classifier diagnosed cytomegalovirus status.

Sequencing input: PBMCs. The sequence was collected from a woman aged 18-35 years in good health and CMV-seronegative. This chain connects TRBV5-1 to TRBJ1-6; D is unresolved. CDR3 in amino acids: CASSLDSHNSPLHF. DNA of the CDR3: TGCGCCAGCAGCTTGGACAGCCATAATTCACCCCTCCACTTT.